This T cell receptor beta chain was recorded in a study of blood T cell repertoires in COVID-19. The table lists this clone with a count of one. Recovered participants had two consecutive negative NP/OP PCR tests, healthcare professional clearance, or symptom resolution. Some clones are missing from TCRdb's copy, which holds only in-frame ones; the method was immunoSEQ multiplex PCR. Of 200,000 to 250,000 clones in the sample, 86% were seen once. The CDR3 is made up of 16 amino acids. In germline, CDR1 is LGHNA, CDR2 YNFKEQ. The germline V and J ends were trimmed by 0 bases and 1 base, with 9 bases remaining between them.

The source is a woman aged 45-60 years who had recovered from COVID-19. Sequencing was carried out using PBMCs or T cells enriched from blood (not recorded which). The V and J genes are TRBV4-2 and TRBJ2-2; possibly TRBD2 for D (6 bases). The CDR3 DNA reads TGTGCCAGCAGCCAAGAAGGAGGGAGGAACACCGGGGAGCTGTTTTTT. Translating it yields CASSQEGGRNTGELFF.